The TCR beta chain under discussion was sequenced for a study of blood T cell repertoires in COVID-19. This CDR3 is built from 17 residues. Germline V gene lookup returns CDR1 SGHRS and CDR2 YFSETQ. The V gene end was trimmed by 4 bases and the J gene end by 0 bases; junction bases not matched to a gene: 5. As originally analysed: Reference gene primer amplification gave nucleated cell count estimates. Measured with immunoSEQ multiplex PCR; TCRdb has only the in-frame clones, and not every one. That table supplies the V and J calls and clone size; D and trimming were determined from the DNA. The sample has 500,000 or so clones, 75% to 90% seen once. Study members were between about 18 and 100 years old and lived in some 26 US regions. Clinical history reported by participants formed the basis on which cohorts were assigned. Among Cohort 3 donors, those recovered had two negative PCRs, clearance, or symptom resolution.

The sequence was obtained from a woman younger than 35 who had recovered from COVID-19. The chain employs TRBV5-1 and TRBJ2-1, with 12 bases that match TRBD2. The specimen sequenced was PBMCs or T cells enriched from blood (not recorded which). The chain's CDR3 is CASSPGLAGSSYNEQFF. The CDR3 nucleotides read TGCGCCAGCAGCCCGGGACTAGCGGGCTCCTCCTACAATGAGCAGTTCTTC.